This T cell receptor (beta chain) was retrieved from a study of shared clonotypes between healthy human individuals. The study's findings and limits: On the whole, naive subsets had larger estimated richness than memory subsets had. Non-shared clonotypes displayed generation probabilities falling below those of clonotypes present in all four donors.

As concerns this clone: As yet, its antigen is unknown.

The V and J ends lost 6 bases and 1 base respectively, with 12 bases between them. Germline CDR1 is MNHNY and CDR2 is SVGAGI (reference sequence). The CDR3 length is 14 residues. The genomic DNA of each subset was split evenly across several immunoSEQ plates. Assay used: immunoSEQ multiplex PCR; TCRdb lists only in-frame clones, some missing. The data contain 330,000 or so clones, more than 60% of them singletons. The receptor was isolated from a man aged 25 to 45 in good health. V is TRBV6-6 and J is TRBJ1-1, with a possible D match to TRBD1 (5 bases). Material: memory CD4+ T cells sorted from blood. The subset is: CD45RA-negative fraction. The CDR3 nucleotides read TGTGCCAGCAGGCCGGGACGGAGGAACACTGAAGCTTTCTTT. Residues: CASRPGRRNTEAFF.